Following are 21 T cell receptor beta chains from one sample sequenced in a study of beta chain features in type 1 diabetes. All of the isolated RNA was reverse transcribed, so expressed TCRB transcripts were sequenced. Sequenced by immunoSEQ multiplex PCR; TCRdb stores in-frame clones only, minus some. The table has 860,000 or so clones, roughly 17% seen once. Material: naive CD4+ T cells from blood. The receptors were gathered from a young woman in good health.

This clone was seen more than once but under ten times. CDR3: CASSQPGTGGDNEQFF. The CDR3 bases are TGTGCCAGCAGCCAACCCGGGACAGGGGGGGACAATGAGCAGTTCTTC. The chain recombines TRBV5-4 with TRBJ2-1; 11 bases are a match to TRBD1. The CDR3 sequence is 16 residues long. V lost 4 bases to trimming and J lost 5 bases; unmatched junction nucleotides: 8. Germline V gene data show CDR1 as SGHNT and CDR2 as YYREEE (reference sequence).

This chain joins TRBV27 and TRBJ2-7; 10 nucleotides agree with TRBD2. With V trimmed by 5 bases and J by 4 bases, 8 bases remained unmatched. The CDR3 extends over 15 amino acids. The germline V gene has CDR1 MNHEY and CDR2 SMNVEV (reference sequence). This CDR3 is CASSPTSGNLYEQYF. Written as DNA, the CDR3 is TGTGCCAGCAGTCCTACTAGCGGGAATCTTTACGAGCAGTACTTC.

The chain carries TRBV15 and TRBJ2-7, with D possibly TRBD2 on 6 matching bases. CDR1 and CDR2 from the germline V gene are LNHNV and YYDKDF (reference sequence). The CDR3 is made up of 15 amino acids. V lost 1 base and J 4 bases, leaving 14 bases between the germline ends. CDR3 DNA: TGTGCCACCAGCAGAGGATCTGACGGGAGTTACGAGCAGTACTTC. This sequence encodes CATSRGSDGSYEQYF.

The V and J genes are TRBV28 and TRBJ2-3, with D possibly called TRBD1 or TRBD2 (7 bases each). This CDR3 is built from 17 residues. Trimming left V 3 bases short and J 10 bases short, with 26 bases between. Germline V gene data show CDR1 as MDHEN and CDR2 as SYDVKM. Here the CDR3 reads CASSFPIGGGSRGAQYF. In DNA form, the CDR3 reads TGTGCCAGCAGTTTCCCTATAGGGGGAGGGTCCAGGGGGGCGCAGTATTTT.

The rearrangement uses TRBV7-2 and TRBJ2-2; TRBD2 might be the D (6 bases). Germline CDR1 reads SGHTA; CDR2 reads FQGNSA. This CDR3 is built from 14 residues. The V and J ends lost 2 bases and 6 bases respectively, with 10 bases between them. DNA for the CDR3: TGTGCCAGCAGCTTAACGGGAGTCCCCGGGGAGCTGTTTTTT. Residues: CASSLTGVPGELFF.

This clone was observed a handful of times. This chain links TRBV6-5 with TRBJ2-3; 8 bases agree with TRBD2. CDR1 is MNHEY and CDR2 is SVGAGI in the germline V gene. With V trimmed by 7 bases and J by 2 bases, 8 bases remained unmatched. The CDR3 loop spans 15 amino acids. The DNA of the CDR3 is TGTGCCAGCAAGCGGGAGCAGACAATCACAGATACGCAGTATTTT. This translates into CASKREQTITDTQYF.

V and J are TRBV7-2 and TRBJ1-2; D perhaps matches TRBD1 (5 bases). This CDR3 is built from 14 residues. Germline V CDR1 and CDR2: SGHTA, FQGNSA. Trimming cost V 5 bases and J 6 bases, with 16 bases left between them. The CDR3 nucleotides are TGTGCCAGCAGCCCCTCATGGGGGATCAATGGCTACACCTTC. Residues: CASSPSWGINGYTF.

The rearrangement uses TRBV6-6 and TRBJ1-2, with D possibly matching TRBD1 (6 bases). The germline CDR1 and CDR2 sequences are MNHNY and SVGAGI (reference sequence). The CDR3 is made up of 15 amino acids. V was clipped by 2 bases and J by 5 bases, with 15 bases between them. The CDR3 region has the DNA TGTGCCAGCAGTTACGGGGTAGGGGGGTCATATGGCTACACCTTC. It is translated as CASSYGVGGSYGYTF.

This rearrangement joins TRBV5-1 to TRBJ2-1; maybe TRBD2 (5 bases). Deletions cut 0 bases from V and 0 bases from J, with 7 bases between. Germline CDR1 reads SGHRS; CDR2 reads YFSETQ. The CDR3 is 15 residues long. CDR3 nucleotide sequence: TGCGCCAGCAGCTTGGAGGGAGTCTCCTACAATGAGCAGTTCTTC. The encoded protein is CASSLEGVSYNEQFF.

This clone turned up a few times. J is TRBJ1-1 and V is TRBV20-1, with D possibly being TRBD1 (5 bases). The germline V gene has CDR1 DFQATT and CDR2 SNEGSKA (reference sequence). This CDR3 has 11 amino acids. CDR3 DNA: TGCAGCGGGGACGAGAACACTGAAGCTTTCTTT. It is translated as CSGDENTEAFF.

The chain uses TRBV19 and TRBJ1-5, with a tentative D call TRBD1 (5 bases). Germline-derived CDR1 and CDR2 are LNHDA and SQIVND (reference sequence). There are 11 residues in the CDR3. V gave up 6 bases and J gave up 11 bases, with 11 bases separating them. The CDR3 spells CASSQQGAQHF. In DNA form, the CDR3 reads TGTGCCAGTAGCCAGCAGGGTGCCCAGCATTTT.

The rearrangement links TRBV5-1 to TRBJ2-1; either TRBD1 or TRBD2 may supply D (7 bases each). CDR3 length equals 17 residues. Germline CDR1 reads SGHRS; CDR2 reads YFSETQ. Trimming stripped 0 bases from V and 1 base from J, with 14 bases between. The CDR3 loop is CASSLVGRGGSYNEQFF. The CDR3 coding sequence is TGCGCCAGCAGCTTGGTTGGCAGGGGGGGTTCCTACAATGAGCAGTTCTTC.

This chain joins TRBV18 and TRBJ2-7; the match to TRBD1 covers 8 bases. V was clipped by 5 bases and J by 0 bases; unmatched bases: 0. CDR1 is KGHSH, CDR2 LQKENI, per germline. There are 13 residues in the CDR3. CDR3 in DNA: TGTGCCAGCTCAGACAGGGGCTCCTACGAGCAGTACTTC. This gives the protein CASSDRGSYEQYF.

The chain combines TRBV7-2 with TRBJ1-1; no clear D gene. Germline V gives CDR1 SGHTA, CDR2 FQGNSA. Trimming shortened V by 5 bases and J by 5 bases, and 12 bases separated the two germline ends. This CDR3 contains 13 residues. The CDR3 DNA is TGTGCCAGCAGCCTCAAGGGAACTACTGAAGCTTTCTTT. Its translation: CASSLKGTTEAFF.

This chain connects TRBV6-7 to TRBJ2-7; TRBD1 might be the D (6 bases). TRBV6-7 carries the ORF label, with uncertain function. The V end was cut by 2 bases, the J end by 2 bases, with 13 bases between. CDR3 length: 15 residues. The CDR3 loop is CASSYPDREPYEQYF. In nucleotides, the CDR3 is TGTGCCAGCAGTTACCCGGACAGAGAGCCCTACGAGCAGTACTTC.

This sequence joins TRBV6-1 and TRBJ1-1, with D hard to call. The germline V and J ends were trimmed by 11 bases and 1 base, with 14 bases remaining between them. CDR3 length: 13 amino acids. CDR1 and CDR2 (germline): MNHNS, SASEGT. The CDR3 DNA reads TGTGCCGCCCAGCTTGTAGCGAACACTGAAGCTTTCTTT. It translates to CAAQLVANTEAFF.

The J gene is TRBJ1-3, the V gene TRBV6-6; weak D call: TRBD1 (5 bases). Trimming took off 5 bases at V and 0 bases at J, with 11 bases between the two ends. Germline V lookup: CDR1 MNHNY, CDR2 SVGAGI (reference sequence). CDR3 length: 15 amino acids. CDR3 nucleotide sequence: TGTGCCAGCAGTAGAACAGGACTCTCTGGAAACACCATATATTTT. Translating it yields CASSRTGLSGNTIYF.

The chain couples TRBV28 to TRBJ2-5; 9 bases line up with TRBD1. Germline CDR1 reads MDHEN; CDR2 reads SYDVKM. This CDR3 spans 19 amino acids. V was pared by 7 bases and J by 5 bases, with 23 bases of the junction left unmatched. CDR3 residues: CASTTRDREDYTPRETQYF. The CDR3 DNA is TGTGCCAGCACCACGAGGGACAGGGAAGACTACACCCCCCGGGAGACCCAGTACTTC.

This clone has only a few counts. The CDR3, as DNA: TGTGCCAGCAGCTTTCAATCGGGAACAACCAATGAGCAGTTCTTC. Its protein product is CASSFQSGTTNEQFF. V gene TRBV7-2 combines with J gene TRBJ2-1; D might be TRBD2 (5 bases). The CDR3 runs 15 residues. V lost 3 bases and J 6 bases, leaving 15 bases between the germline ends. Germline V gives CDR1 SGHTA, CDR2 FQGNSA.

Regarding this clone: Other nucleotide sequences from this sample produce the same CDR3. J is TRBJ2-3 and V is TRBV11-2; 7 nucleotides line up with TRBD2. Germline trimming cut 5 bases from V and 0 bases from J; bases unmatched to any gene: 2. This CDR3 spans 14 amino acids. Per germline, CDR1 SGHAT and CDR2 FQNNGV. The CDR3 is CASSLAVSTDTQYF. The CDR3, as DNA: TGTGCCAGCAGCCTAGCGGTTAGCACAGATACGCAGTATTTT.

This clone was seen a handful of times. The chain is built from TRBV21-1 and TRBJ1-5. TRBV21-1 is flagged as a pseudogene. The CDR3 length is 16 residues. CDR3 loop: CASSKEVRKSNQPQHF. The CDR3 nucleotides are TGTGCCAGCAGCAAAGAGGTTAGGAAAAGCAATCAGCCCCAGCATTTT.